Listed below are T cell receptor beta chains from one sample, sequenced in a study of blood T cell repertoires in COVID-19. Data came from immunoSEQ multiplex PCR; TCRdb stores just in-frame clones and leaves some out. The sample has over 250,000 clones; 80% to 90% are singletons. Sequencing was done on a sample of peripheral blood. These receptors all stem from a woman in her fifties or sixties who had recovered from COVID-19. The CDR3 runs from the conserved cysteine through the conserved F or W. D genes are given only for firm matches. For some rows the clone size is stated as once, few or many, or as a class when expanded; others skip it.

TRBV10-3	NA	TRBD1	TRBJ2-5	TGTGCCATCAGTGTCCAACCCCCGGGACAGGGAAGGGAGACCCAGTACTTC	CAISVQPPGQGRETQYF
TRBV7-3	NA	NA	TRBJ2-3	TGTGCCAGCAGCTTAAACAGGGCGTTGAGGACAGATACGCAGTATTTT	CASSLNRALRTDTQYF
TRBV3-1/TRBV3-2	NA	NA	TRBJ1-1	TGTGCCAGCAGCCAAGAAGGGGGTCTGGACACTGAAGCTTTCTTT	CASSQEGGLDTEAFF
TRBV4-1	few	TRBD2	TRBJ2-2	TGCGCCAGCAGCCAAGTTAGCGGGAGTGGGACCGGGGAGCTGTTTTTT	CASSQVSGSGTGELFF
TRBV25-1	NA	TRBD1	TRBJ2-7	TGTGCCAGCAGTGAATATACGAGAGGGACAGACGAGCAGTACTTC	CASSEYTRGTDEQYF
TRBV7-2	NA	NA	TRBJ1-6	TGTGCCAGCAGCTTAGGACAGTCTTATAATTCACCCCTCCACTTT	CASSLGQSYNSPLHF
TRBV19	NA	NA	TRBJ1-1	TGTGCCAGCGCCAACCGGGGGGGGACACACACTGAAGCTTTCTTT	CASANRGGTHTEAFF
TRBV12-3/TRBV12-4	NA	NA	TRBJ2-2	TGTGCCACAAGCGAGGCCAACACCGGGGAGCTGTTTTTT	CATSEANTGELFF
TRBV12-5	NA	TRBD1	TRBJ1-1	TGTGCTAGTAACGGACAGGGCCTTGGCACTGAAGCTTTCTTT	CASNGQGLGTEAFF
TRBV28	NA	TRBD1	TRBJ2-7	TGTGCCAGCAGTGAGAGCCCGGGACAGGCGGTCGGGGAGCAGTACTTC	CASSESPGQAVGEQYF
TRBV18	NA	NA	TRBJ2-1	TGTGCCAGCTCCCCTACGAGCGGAGAGCAGTTCTTC	CASSPTSGEQFF
TRBV27	NA	TRBD2	TRBJ2-7	TGTGCCAGCAGTTTCGGCGGGGCGGGGGGAAACGAGCAGTACTTC	CASSFGGAGGNEQYF
TRBV4-3	NA	NA	TRBJ2-5	TGCGCCAGCAGCCAAGATCTAGGCAGGGGGGCCACCTCCCAAGAGACCCAGTACTTC	CASSQDLGRGATSQETQYF
TRBV4-3	NA	TRBD2	TRBJ2-1	TGCGCCAGCAGCCAAGGCAACGCATTCCTAGCGGGAGAGTTCCGGGTTTACAATGAGCAGTTCTTC	CASSQGNAFLAGEFRVYNEQFF
TRBV20-1	once	NA	TRBJ2-7	TGCAGTGCCGCGGCCCCCTACGAGCAGTACTTC	CSAAAPYEQYF
TRBV28	few	NA	TRBJ1-1	TGTGCCAGCAGTTTTACAGGGTGGCCTGAAGCTTTCTTT	CASSFTGWPEAFF
TRBV6-2/TRBV6-3	NA	NA	TRBJ2-5	TGTGCCAGCAGTTGGGCGGGGAGCCAAGAGACCCAGTACTTC	CASSWAGSQETQYF
TRBV4-1	NA	NA	TRBJ2-2	TGCGCCAGCAGCCAAGATCTGTCGGAGGGGGCGTTAGGGGAGCTGTTTTTT	CASSQDLSEGALGELFF
TRBV30	once	TRBD1	TRBJ1-6	TGTGCCTGGAGATCAGGGGGACGGAATTCACCCCTCCACTTT	CAWRSGGRNSPLHF
TRBV24-1	NA	NA	TRBJ1-2	TGTGCCACCAGTGGTCGGAACTATGGCTACACCTTC	CATSGRNYGYTF
TRBV5-4	NA	TRBD1	TRBJ1-2	TGTGCCAGCAGCCTCGGGGGCCCGGACAGGGTTGGCTACACCTTC	CASSLGGPDRVGYTF
TRBV7-2	few	TRBD2	TRBJ2-7	TGTGCCAGCAGCCGGGGGGAGGCTCGTGTCGAGCAGTACTTC	CASSRGEARVEQYF
TRBV3-1/TRBV3-2	NA	NA	TRBJ1-5	TGTGCCAGCAGCCAAGGGAGGGCAGGACGAGATGAGCCCCAGCATTTT	CASSQGRAGRDEPQHF
TRBV11-1	NA	NA	TRBJ2-2	TGTGCCAGCAGCCAAGTGGGAGACCCCGGGGAGCTGTTTTTT	CASSQVGDPGELFF
TRBV7-9	NA	NA	TRBJ1-3	TGTGCCAGCAGCTTAGCATTCAGCTCTGGAAACACCATATATTTT	CASSLAFSSGNTIYF
TRBV6-6	once	TRBD2	TRBJ2-4	TGTGCCAGTCAGCGGGGGGGCGAAAACATTCAGTACTTC	CASQRGGENIQYF
TRBV7-9	NA	TRBD1	TRBJ1-6	TGTGCCAGCAGCTTAGCCGCGGGACAGGCACGCTCCTATAATTCACCCCTCCACTTT	CASSLAAGQARSYNSPLHF